Below are 10 T cell receptor beta chains sequenced from a single sample in a study of PD-L1 blockade in urothelial cancer. The repertoire was sequenced with immunoSEQ multiplex PCR; TCRdb's copy has only in-frame clones and lacks some. The table records 130,000 or so clones, around 84% of them present only once. Time point specified: pretreatment peripheral blood. The specimen was PBMCs, collected around atezolizumab (anti-PD-L1) treatment. These receptors came from a man aged 45 to 65 with urothelial cancer.

To note about this clone: Its ends do not fully match the called genes, so a read error is possible. The rearrangement uses TRBV9 and TRBJ2-1, with 9 bases fitting TRBD2. CDR1 and CDR2 from the germline V gene are SGDLS and YYNGEE. The CDR3 sequence is 17 residues long. CDR3 nucleotides: TGTGCCAGCACCGTAGGGTTGGCTAGCGGGGTGACTGATGAGCAGTTCTTC. It yields the protein CASTVGLASGVTDEQFF.

The rearrangement uses TRBV9 and TRBJ2-7; 8 positions agree with TRBD2. This CDR3 has 15 amino acids. From germline, CDR1 is SGDLS and CDR2 YYNGEE. Unmatched junction bases numbered 5, after V lost 0 bases and J lost 3 bases. CDR3 loop: CASSVGTSSNYEQYF. The CDR3 bases are TGTGCCAGCAGCGTAGGGACTAGCAGCAACTACGAGCAGTACTTC.

This chain connects TRBV29-1 to TRBJ2-4; D remains ambiguous. In germline, CDR1 is SQVTM, CDR2 ANQGSEA. The CDR3 has 18 residues. Trimming removed 0 bases at V and 1 base at J, with 19 bases between. The CDR3 loop is CSVEDRPLSGLAKNIQYF. The CDR3 DNA reads as TGCAGCGTTGAAGATCGTCCCCTTTCGGGTTTGGCCAAAAACATTCAGTACTTC.

The chain has TRBV6-1 and TRBJ2-7; 11 bases are shared with TRBD1. J lost 7 bases, V lost 6 bases, and 8 bases had no gene match. Per germline, CDR1 MNHNS and CDR2 SASEGT. The CDR3 consists of 14 residues. The CDR3 DNA reads as TGTGCCAGCAGCTCGGACAGGGGGCGACCAGAGCAGTACTTC. Translated: CASSSDRGRPEQYF.

The chain links TRBV15 to TRBJ2-7; 9 bases are a match to TRBD2. Trimming removed 3 bases from V and 0 bases from J; junction bases left unmatched: 6. The CDR3 covers 16 residues. Per germline, CDR1 LNHNV and CDR2 YYDKDF (reference sequence). CDR3 in DNA: TGTGCCACCAGCAGGGGACTAGCCGTTAGCTCCTACGAGCAGTACTTC. Residues: CATSRGLAVSSYEQYF. The full variable domain, its missing parts supplied by reference TRBV15 and TRBJ2-7, is DAMVIQNPRYQVTQFGKPVTLSCSQTLNHNVMYWYQQKSSQAPKLLFHYYDKDFNNEADTPDNFQSRRPNTSFCFLDIRSPGLGDTAMYLCATSRGLAVSSYEQYFGPGTRLTVT.

The genes are TRBV5-4 and TRBJ1-3; 7 bases fit TRBD1. The trim removed 0 bases at V and 4 bases at J, leaving 4 bases unmatched. The CDR3 has 15 amino acids. Germline loops: CDR1 SGHNT, CDR2 YYREEE (reference sequence). CDR3 sequence (DNA): TGTGCCAGCAGCTTGGCCGGACAGGCCGGAAACACCATATATTTT. Translating gives CASSLAGQAGNTIYF. Full variable domain (missing parts from reference TRBV5-4 and TRBJ1-3): ETGVTQSPTHLIKTRGQQVTLRCSSQSGHNTVSWYQQALGQGPQFIFQYYREEENGRGNFPPRFSGLQFPNYSSELNVNALELDDSALYLCASSLAGQAGNTIYFGEGSWLTVV.

The rearrangement uses TRBV7-2 and TRBJ1-3; D not resolved. The germline gives CDR1 SGHTA, CDR2 FQGNSA. The CDR3 length is 14 residues. V was trimmed by 5 bases and J by 0 bases, leaving 8 bases between them. This CDR3 is CASSNQVSGNTIYF. CDR3 DNA sequence: TGTGCCAGCAGCAACCAGGTCTCTGGAAACACCATATATTTT. Full variable domain (remainder filled in from reference TRBV7-2 and TRBJ1-3): GAGVSQSPSNKVTEKGKDVELRCDPISGHTALYWYRQSLGQGLEFLIYFQGNSAPDKSGLPSDRFSAERTGGSVSTLTIQRTQQEDSAVYLCASSNQVSGNTIYFGEGSWLTVV.

The CDR3 protein is CASSDDSWNYGYTF. The CDR3 nucleotides read TGTGCCAGCAGTGATGACAGTTGGAACTATGGCTACACCTTC. The V and J genes are TRBV25-1 and TRBJ1-2, with D perhaps matching TRBD1 (5 bases). Per the germline V gene, CDR1 is MGHDK and CDR2 is SYGVNS. This CDR3 has 14 residues. The germline V and J ends were trimmed by 3 bases and 2 bases, with 10 bases remaining between them.

The chain uses TRBV11-2 and TRBJ2-2, with TRBD1 matching 7 bases. Germline V CDR1 and CDR2: SGHAT, FQNNGV. V trimming: 0 bases; J trimming: 2 bases; junction bases outside the gene matches: 9. This CDR3 contains 18 residues. The CDR3 bases are TGTGCCAGCAGCTTAGATAGCTGGGGACAGCCTAACACCGGGGAGCTGTTTTTT. It codes for CASSLDSWGQPNTGELFF. Filled out from reference TRBV11-2 and TRBJ2-2, the complete variable domain reads EAGVAQSPRYKIIEKRQSVAFWCNPISGHATLYWYQQILGQGPKLLIQFQNNGVVDDSQLPKDRFSAERLKGVDSTLKIQPAKLEDSAVYLCASSLDSWGQPNTGELFFGEGSRLTVL.

This chain links TRBV29-1 with TRBJ2-7; 7 nucleotides align to TRBD2. Germline V CDR1 and CDR2: SQVTM, ANQGSEA. The CDR3 is made up of 14 amino acids. V was clipped by 4 bases and J by 0 bases; unmatched bases: 6. Written as DNA, the CDR3 is TGCAGCGTTGTCCTTAGCGGGCACTCCTACGAGCAGTACTTC. Its protein product is CSVVLSGHSYEQYF.